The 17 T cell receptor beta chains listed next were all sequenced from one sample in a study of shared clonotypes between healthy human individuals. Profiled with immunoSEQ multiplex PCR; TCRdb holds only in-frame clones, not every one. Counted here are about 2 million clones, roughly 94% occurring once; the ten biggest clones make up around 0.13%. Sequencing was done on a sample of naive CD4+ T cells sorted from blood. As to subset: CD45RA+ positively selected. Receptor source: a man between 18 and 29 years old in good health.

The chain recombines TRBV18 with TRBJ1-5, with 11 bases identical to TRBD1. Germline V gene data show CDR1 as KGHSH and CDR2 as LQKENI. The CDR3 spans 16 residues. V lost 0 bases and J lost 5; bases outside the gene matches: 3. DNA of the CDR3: TGTGCCAGCTCACCACCAATGGGACAGGGGGATCAGCCCCAGCATTTT. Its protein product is CASSPPMGQGDQPQHF. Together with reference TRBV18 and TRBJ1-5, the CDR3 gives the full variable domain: NAGVMQNPRHLVRRRGQEARLRCSPMKGHSHVYWYRQLPEEGLKFMVYLQKENIIDESGMPKERFSAEFPKEGPSILRIQQVVRGDSAAYFCASSPPMGQGDQPQHFGDGTRLSIL.

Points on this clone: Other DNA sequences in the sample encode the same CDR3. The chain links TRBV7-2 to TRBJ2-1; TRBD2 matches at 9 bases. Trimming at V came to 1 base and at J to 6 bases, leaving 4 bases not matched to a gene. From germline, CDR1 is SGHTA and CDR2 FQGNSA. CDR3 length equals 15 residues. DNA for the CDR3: TGTGCCAGCAGCTTAGGTCTAGCGGGGAGCAATGAGCAGTTCTTC. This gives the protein CASSLGLAGSNEQFF.

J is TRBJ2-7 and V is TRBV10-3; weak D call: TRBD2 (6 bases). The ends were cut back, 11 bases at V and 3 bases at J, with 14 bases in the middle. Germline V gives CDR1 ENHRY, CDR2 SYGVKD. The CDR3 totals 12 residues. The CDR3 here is CAVGTSLYEQYF. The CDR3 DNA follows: TGTGCCGTCGGGACTTCCCTCTACGAGCAGTACTTC.

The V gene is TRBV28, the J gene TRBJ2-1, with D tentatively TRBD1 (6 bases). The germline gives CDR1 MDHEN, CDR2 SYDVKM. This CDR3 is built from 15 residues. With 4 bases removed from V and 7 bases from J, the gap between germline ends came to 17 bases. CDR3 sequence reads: CASSWMWGQWNEQFF. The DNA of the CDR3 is TGTGCCAGCAGTTGGATGTGGGGGCAGTGGAATGAGCAGTTCTTC.

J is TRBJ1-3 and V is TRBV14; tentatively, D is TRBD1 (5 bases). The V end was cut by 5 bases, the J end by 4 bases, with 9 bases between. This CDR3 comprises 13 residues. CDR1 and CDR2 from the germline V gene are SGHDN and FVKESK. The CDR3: CASSIWTGNTIYF. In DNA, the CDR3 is TGTGCCAGCAGCATATGGACAGGAAACACCATATATTTT.

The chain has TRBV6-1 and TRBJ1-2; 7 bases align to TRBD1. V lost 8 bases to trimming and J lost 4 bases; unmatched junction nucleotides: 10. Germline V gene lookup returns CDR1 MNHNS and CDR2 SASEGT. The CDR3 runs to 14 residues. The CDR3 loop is CASSLQTGPYGYTF. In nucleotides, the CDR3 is TGTGCCAGCTCCCTCCAGACAGGGCCCTATGGCTACACCTTC.

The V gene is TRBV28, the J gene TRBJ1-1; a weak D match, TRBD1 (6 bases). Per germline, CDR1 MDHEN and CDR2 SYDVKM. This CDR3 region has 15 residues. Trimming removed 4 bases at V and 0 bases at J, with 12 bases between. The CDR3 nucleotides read TGTGCCAGCAGTTCTCACGGGGACATGAACACTGAAGCTTTCTTT. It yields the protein CASSSHGDMNTEAFF. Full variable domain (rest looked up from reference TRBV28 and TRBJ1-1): DVKVTQSSRYLVKRTGEKVFLECVQDMDHENMFWYRQDPGLGLRLIYFSYDVKMKEKGDIPEGYSVSREKKERFSLILESASTNQTSMYLCASSSHGDMNTEAFFGQGTRLTVV.

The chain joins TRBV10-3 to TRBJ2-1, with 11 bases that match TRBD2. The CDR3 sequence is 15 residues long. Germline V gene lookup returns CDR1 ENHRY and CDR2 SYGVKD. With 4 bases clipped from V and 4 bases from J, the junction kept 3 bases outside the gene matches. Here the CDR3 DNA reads TGTGCCATCAGTGTAGGGACTAGCGGTTACAATGAGCAGTTCTTC. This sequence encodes CAISVGTSGYNEQFF.

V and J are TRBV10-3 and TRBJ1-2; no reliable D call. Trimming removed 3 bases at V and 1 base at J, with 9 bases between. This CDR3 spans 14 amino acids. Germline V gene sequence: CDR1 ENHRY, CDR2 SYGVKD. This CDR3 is CAISDKTDNYGYTF. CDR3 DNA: TGTGCCATCAGTGACAAGACGGATAACTATGGCTACACCTTC.

CDR3 in DNA: TGCGCCAGCAGCTTGGCCGACACATCTGGGGCCAACGTCCTGACTTTC. Its translation is CASSLADTSGANVLTF. The V and J genes are TRBV5-1 and TRBJ2-6; D gene ambiguous. This CDR3 has 16 residues. Germline lookup yields CDR1 SGHRS and CDR2 YFSETQ. V shed 0 bases and J shed 1 base, with 8 bases lying between them.

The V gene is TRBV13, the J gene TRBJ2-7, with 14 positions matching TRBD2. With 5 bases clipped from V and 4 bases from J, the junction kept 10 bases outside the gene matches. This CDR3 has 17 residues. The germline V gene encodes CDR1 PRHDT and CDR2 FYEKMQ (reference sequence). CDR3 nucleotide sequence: TGTGCCAGCAGCCCATCCGGGACTAGCGGGAGAGGATACGAGCAGTACTTC. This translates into CASSPSGTSGRGYEQYF.

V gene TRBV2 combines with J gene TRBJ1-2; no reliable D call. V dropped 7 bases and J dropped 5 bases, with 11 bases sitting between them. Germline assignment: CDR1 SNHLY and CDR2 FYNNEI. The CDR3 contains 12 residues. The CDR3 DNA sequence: TGTGCCAGCAACGCGGGGATTTATGGCTACACCTTC. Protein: CASNAGIYGYTF.

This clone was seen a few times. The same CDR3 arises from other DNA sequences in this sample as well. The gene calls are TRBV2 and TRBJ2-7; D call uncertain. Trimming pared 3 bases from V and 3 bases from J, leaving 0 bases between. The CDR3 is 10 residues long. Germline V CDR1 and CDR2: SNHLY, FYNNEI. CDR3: CASSDYEQYF. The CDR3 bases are TGTGCCAGCAGTGACTACGAGCAGTACTTC.

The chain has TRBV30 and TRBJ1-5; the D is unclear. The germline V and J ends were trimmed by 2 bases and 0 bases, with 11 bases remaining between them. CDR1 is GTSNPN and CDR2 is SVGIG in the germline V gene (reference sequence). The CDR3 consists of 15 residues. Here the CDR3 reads CAWSPKEYSNQPQHF. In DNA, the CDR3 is TGTGCCTGGAGTCCAAAGGAGTATAGCAATCAGCCCCAGCATTTT. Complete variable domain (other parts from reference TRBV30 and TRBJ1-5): SQTIHQWPATLVQPVGSPLSLECTVEGTSNPNLYWYRQAAGRGLQLLFYSVGIGQISSEVPQNLSASRPQDRQFILSSKKLLLSDSGFYLCAWSPKEYSNQPQHFGDGTRLSIL.

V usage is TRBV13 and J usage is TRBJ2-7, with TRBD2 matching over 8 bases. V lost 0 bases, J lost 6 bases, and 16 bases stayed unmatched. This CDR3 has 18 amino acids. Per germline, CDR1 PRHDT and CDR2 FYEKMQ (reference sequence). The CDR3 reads CASSLGLRMLAGLSEQYF. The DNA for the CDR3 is TGTGCCAGCAGCTTAGGGTTGAGAATGCTAGCGGGTCTCTCCGAGCAGTACTTC. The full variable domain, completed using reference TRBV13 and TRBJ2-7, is AAGVIQSPRHLIKEKRETATLKCYPIPRHDTVYWYQQGPGQDPQFLISFYEKMQSDKGSIPDRFSAQQFSDYHSELNMSSLELGDSALYFCASSLGLRMLAGLSEQYFGPGTRLTVT.

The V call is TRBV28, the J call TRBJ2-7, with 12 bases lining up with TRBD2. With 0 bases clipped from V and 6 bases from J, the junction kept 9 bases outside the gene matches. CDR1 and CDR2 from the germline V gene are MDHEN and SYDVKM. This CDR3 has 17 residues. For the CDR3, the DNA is TGTGCCAGCAGTTTATGGGGACTAGCGGGCTTCCGCGGCGAGCAGTACTTC. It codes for CASSLWGLAGFRGEQYF.

The CDR3 spells CASTPGQGTSGGYGYTF. Here the CDR3 DNA reads TGCGCCAGCACCCCGGGACAGGGAACTTCGGGGGGGTATGGCTACACCTTC. The V call is TRBV5-1, the J call TRBJ1-2; 9 positions agree with TRBD1. V lost 6 bases and J lost 5; bases outside the gene matches: 17. This CDR3 has 17 amino acids. Looked up from germline, CDR1 is SGHRS and CDR2 is YFSETQ.